This is a list of T cell receptor beta chains from one sample in a study of early T cells in non-severe SARS-CoV-2 infection. TCRdb independently ran MiXCR on the 5' RACE reads; one entry per CDR3 protein. The table shows about 25,000 distinct CDR3 sequences, with 4.8% occurring only once. Sequenced material: whole blood. The receptors were sampled from an adult who was a healthcare worker with PCR-confirmed SARS-CoV-2 infection or an uninfected control (not recorded which). The CDR3 runs from the conserved cysteine through the conserved F or W. A D gene is named only where the DNA matches it firmly. Size is stated for part of the rows, as once, few or many counts, or as a class when the clone is expanded.

j_call d_call clone_size v_call cdr3_aa cdr3_nt
TRBJ2-7 NA many TRBV28 CASSPRLSAEQYF TGTGCCAGCAGTCCCCGGCTTTCGGCCGAGCAGTACTTC
TRBJ1-5 NA many TRBV20-1 CSARVAVAGLTPQHF TGCAGTGCTAGAGTCGCCGTCGCCGGGCTCACGCCCCAGCATTTT
TRBJ1-2 NA many TRBV7-2 CASSSNLGRGHGYTF TGTGCCAGCAGCTCAAATCTGGGACGGGGACATGGCTACACCTTC
TRBJ2-7 NA many TRBV5-1 CASRTQHGGSYEQYF TGCGCCAGCAGGACTCAGCATGGGGGATCCTACGAGCAGTACTTC
TRBJ1-6 TRBD1 NA TRBV27 CASSQTSGGAGNSPLHF TGTGCCAGCAGTCAAACCTCAGGGGGCGCTGGGAATTCACCCCTCCACTTT
TRBJ1-1 TRBD1 many TRBV7-8 CASSPRGQGIENTEAFF TGTGCCAGCAGCCCCCGGGGACAGGGAATCGAGAACACTGAAGCTTTCTTT
TRBJ2-1 TRBD2 NA TRBV19 CASSIGRGSNEQFF TGTGCCAGTAGTATCGGGAGGGGCTCCAATGAGCAGTTCTTC
TRBJ2-7 TRBD2 many TRBV30 CAWSETGLAQPYEQYF TGTGCCTGGAGTGAAACCGGACTAGCCCAACCCTACGAGCAGTACTTC
TRBJ2-3 TRBD2 NA TRBV15 CATSRGLAGGADTQYF TGTGCCACCAGCAGGGGACTAGCGGGAGGTGCAGATACGCAGTATTTT
TRBJ2-2 NA many TRBV15 CATSRDLGQGNTGELFF TGTGCCACCAGCAGAGATCTAGGGCAGGGTAACACCGGGGAGCTGTTTTTT
TRBJ1-1 NA many TRBV7-3 CASSSQGDTEAFF TGTGCCAGCAGCTCTCAAGGGGACACTGAAGCTTTCTTT
TRBJ2-7 NA many TRBV10-3 CAISGHSSSYEQYF TGTGCCATCAGCGGACACTCGAGCTCCTACGAGCAGTACTTC
TRBJ1-2 NA many TRBV5-1 CASRAPGTNYGYTF TGCGCCAGCAGGGCTCCGGGAACTAACTATGGCTACACCTTC
TRBJ1-1 NA few TRBV7-8 CASSRGVTTEAFF TGTGCCAGCAGCAGAGGGGTGACTACTGAAGCTTTCTTT
TRBJ2-7 NA many TRBV19 CATPGRRAYEQYF TGTGCCACCCCCGGGCGGAGAGCCTACGAGCAGTACTTC
TRBJ2-1 TRBD2 many TRBV28 CASSFRLAGGWGNEQFF TGTGCCAGCAGTTTCCGCCTAGCGGGAGGGTGGGGCAATGAGCAGTTCTTC
TRBJ2-3 TRBD2 few TRBV7-2 CASSLAGGGSTDTQYF TGTGCCAGCAGCTTAGCGGGCGGGGGTAGCACAGATACGCAGTATTTT
TRBJ2-7 NA many TRBV3-1 CASSQDFGGLYEQYF TGTGCCAGCAGCCAAGATTTCGGGGGCCTCTACGAGCAGTACTTC
TRBJ2-2 TRBD1 NA TRBV28 CASGPPQGVPGELFF TGTGCCAGCGGCCCACCCCAGGGGGTTCCCGGGGAGCTGTTTTTT
TRBJ2-7 NA few TRBV7-3 CASSLSGRGEQYF TGTGCCAGCAGCTTAAGTGGACGGGGCGAGCAGTACTTC
TRBJ1-2 NA few TRBV20-1 CSAIWVDGYTF TGCAGTGCCATCTGGGTAGATGGCTACACCTTC
TRBJ2-7 NA NA TRBV5-1 CASSPRTAAFSYEQYF TGCGCCAGCAGCCCTCGGACAGCTGCGTTCTCCTACGAGCAGTACTTC
TRBJ2-7 NA many TRBV20-1 CSARGLVLEQYF TGCAGTGCTAGAGGACTAGTTCTCGAGCAGTACTTC
TRBJ1-1 TRBD1 many TRBV5-1 CASRRDSQNTEAFF TGCGCCAGCAGGCGGGACAGCCAGAACACTGAAGCTTTCTTT
TRBJ1-2 TRBD1 many TRBV12-3/TRBV12-4 CASSPWTGDGYTF TGTGCCAGCAGTCCGTGGACAGGGGATGGCTACACCTTC
TRBJ1-1 NA many TRBV12-3/TRBV12-4 CASSFTGGTEAFF TGTGCCAGCAGTTTTACCGGGGGCACTGAAGCTTTCTTT
TRBJ1-2 TRBD1 many TRBV7-8 CASSLDRVNGYTF TGTGCCAGCAGCCTGGACAGGGTGAATGGCTACACCTTC
TRBJ2-2 TRBD1 many TRBV11-2 CASSRDRGTGELFF TGTGCCAGCAGCCGAGACAGGGGCACCGGGGAGCTGTTTTTT
TRBJ2-1 TRBD2 NA TRBV28 CASSFLAGVEFF TGTGCCAGCAGTTTTCTGGCGGGAGTGGAGTTCTTC
TRBJ2-3 NA many TRBV30 CAWRDRTGTDTQYF TGTGCCTGGAGAGACCGGACAGGCACAGATACGCAGTATTTT
TRBJ1-1 NA many TRBV5-1 CASSLGQPMNTEAFF TGCGCCAGCAGCTTGGGACAGCCAATGAACACTGAAGCTTTCTTT
TRBJ1-4 NA many TRBV28 CASSLIRGELFF TGTGCCAGCAGTTTAATCCGGGGCGAACTGTTTTTT
TRBJ2-3 NA many TRBV12-3/TRBV12-4 CASRSGLTGDTQYF TGTGCCAGCAGGTCGGGACTCACAGGCGATACGCAGTATTTT
TRBJ1-1 NA many TRBV2 CASSEVEGSEAFF TGTGCCAGCAGTGAAGTGGAGGGCTCGGAAGCTTTCTTT
TRBJ2-3 TRBD2 many TRBV3-1 CASSHFIAGDGFTDTQYF TGTGCCAGCAGCCATTTCATAGCGGGAGACGGGTTCACAGATACGCAGTATTTT
TRBJ1-1 NA few TRBV7-9 CASGFAPGTEAFF TGTGCCAGCGGCTTCGCGCCGGGGACTGAAGCTTTCTTT
TRBJ2-3 TRBD1 many TRBV18 CASSPLPGQGAVTDTQYF TGTGCCAGCTCACCTCTTCCGGGACAGGGGGCCGTCACAGATACGCAGTATTTT
TRBJ2-7 NA many TRBV18 CASSLQGGNDEQYF TGTGCCAGCTCACTGCAGGGGGGTAATGACGAGCAGTACTTC
TRBJ2-7 NA many TRBV6-2/TRBV6-3 CASTRLGGGPYEQYF TGTGCCAGCACCCGTCTGGGGGGCGGGCCCTACGAGCAGTACTTC
TRBJ2-2 NA few TRBV7-2 CASRPTGSAAGELFF TGTGCCAGCAGGCCGACTGGGTCTGCGGCCGGGGAGCTGTTTTTT
TRBJ2-7 TRBD2 many TRBV7-6 CASSLRTSGRSYEQYF TGTGCCAGCAGCTTAAGGACTAGCGGGAGATCCTACGAGCAGTACTTC
TRBJ2-1 TRBD2 few TRBV3-1 CASSQEVRLAGQYNEQFF TGTGCCAGCAGCCAAGAGGTTAGGCTAGCGGGACAATACAATGAGCAGTTCTTC
TRBJ2-7 NA many TRBV7-2 CASSLAVHSSYEQYF TGTGCCAGCAGCTTAGCAGTCCATAGCTCCTACGAGCAGTACTTC
TRBJ1-1 NA NA TRBV2 CASSEYANTEAFF TGTGCCAGCAGTGAGTACGCGAACACTGAAGCTTTCTTT
TRBJ2-5 NA many TRBV18 CASSPTTGRETQYF TGTGCCAGCTCACCTACGACAGGTCGAGAGACCCAGTACTTC
TRBJ2-3 NA many TRBV7-8 CASSLPGPTEDTQYF TGTGCCAGCAGCTTACCGGGACCAACGGAAGATACGCAGTATTTT
TRBJ2-3 TRBD1 once TRBV28 CASDRGMADTQYF TGTGCCAGCGACAGGGGGATGGCAGATACGCAGTATTTT
TRBJ2-5 NA few TRBV7-3 CASSLSRETQYF TGTGCCAGCAGCTTAAGTAGAGAGACCCAGTACTTC
TRBJ2-7 TRBD2 many TRBV4-2 CASSRKLTSGSQTYEQYF TGTGCCAGCAGCCGAAAACTAACTAGCGGGAGCCAGACCTACGAGCAGTACTTC
TRBJ2-1 TRBD2 many TRBV20-1 CSARVSPGGSGRKYNEQFF TGCAGTGCTAGAGTTAGCCCGGGGGGTAGCGGGAGAAAATACAATGAGCAGTTCTTC
TRBJ1-4 NA NA TRBV15 CATSPGGGRLREKLFF TGTGCCACCAGCCCCGGAGGAGGGAGGCTTAGGGAAAAACTGTTTTTT